This T cell receptor beta chain was identified in a study of T cells in Graves' hyperthyroidism and ophthalmopathy. The sample holds a few counts of this clonotype. An approximately 10 ml volume of fresh peripheral blood provided the PBMCs. RNA transcripts gave rise to amplified TCR beta CDR3 regions. The TCR CDR3 first-round RT-PCR relied on the HTBI primer set. TCRdb processed the multiplex PCR reads anew with MiXCR; each CDR3 protein has one entry. This table holds hundreds of thousands of distinct CDR3 sequences, 13% to 15% found once. This receptor was identified in a woman aged 40-49 years with Graves' hyperthyroidism. Sequenced material: blood.

The CDR3 bases are TGTGCCAGCAGTCTTAGCGGGAGGGCCAATGAGCAGTTCTTC. Its translation is CASSLSGRANEQFF. This chain joins TRBV9 and TRBJ2-1; 11 nucleotides line up with TRBD2. This CDR3 region has 14 residues. Germline CDR1 and CDR2: SGDLS and YYNGEE. V gave up 5 bases and J gave up 6 bases; unmatched junction bases: 4.